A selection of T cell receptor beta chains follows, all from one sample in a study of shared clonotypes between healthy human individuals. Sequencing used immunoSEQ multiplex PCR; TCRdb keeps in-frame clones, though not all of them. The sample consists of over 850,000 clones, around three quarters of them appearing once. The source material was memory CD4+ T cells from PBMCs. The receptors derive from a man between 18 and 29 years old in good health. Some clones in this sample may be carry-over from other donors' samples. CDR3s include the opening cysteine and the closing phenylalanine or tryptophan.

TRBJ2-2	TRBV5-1	CASSLTGTGVTGELFF
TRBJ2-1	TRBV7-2	CASSLLWSYNEQFF
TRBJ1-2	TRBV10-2	CASSTGTGVYGYTF
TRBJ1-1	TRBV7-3	CASSLLGGGTEAFF
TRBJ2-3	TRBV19	CASSIGGTVDTQYF
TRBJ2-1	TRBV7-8	CASSLARLGALSSYNEQFF
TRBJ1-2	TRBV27	CASSFRGGYGYTF
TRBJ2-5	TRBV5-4	CASSALWGADETQYF
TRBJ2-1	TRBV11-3	CASSKGDEQFF
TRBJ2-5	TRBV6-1	CASRLGGQETQYF
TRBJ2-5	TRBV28	CASSFERGLETQYF
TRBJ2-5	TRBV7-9	CASSLSIQETQYF
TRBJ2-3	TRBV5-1	CASSLSEPRDTQYF
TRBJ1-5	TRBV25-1	CASSRTGSNQPQHF
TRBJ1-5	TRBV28	CASSPTGGRGQPQHF
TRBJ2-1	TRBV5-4	CASSFLAGPQVPDNEQFF
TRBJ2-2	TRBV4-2	CASSPLGVTGELFF
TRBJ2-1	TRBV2	CASRFGQGYEQFF
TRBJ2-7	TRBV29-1	CSADTPPFAPYEQYF
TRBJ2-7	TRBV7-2	CASSISYEQYF
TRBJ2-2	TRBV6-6	CASTPSGRSTGELFF
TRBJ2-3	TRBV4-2	CASSRSRNTDTQYF
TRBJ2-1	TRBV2	CASRTGYNEQFF
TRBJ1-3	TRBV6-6	CASSDRQVGNTIYF
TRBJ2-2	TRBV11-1	CASSNPPTSGNTGELFF
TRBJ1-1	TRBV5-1	CASSLVQENTEAFF
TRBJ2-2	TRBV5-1	CASGRDTRNTGELFF
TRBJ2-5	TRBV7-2	CASSLAAGHQETQYF
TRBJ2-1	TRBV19	CASSILAGRDNEQFF
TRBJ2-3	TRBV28	CASTTRGSTDTQYF
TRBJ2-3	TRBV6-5	CASSPTSGRAHTQYF
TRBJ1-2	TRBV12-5	CASALDRDGVGYTF
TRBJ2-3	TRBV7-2	CASSSPGSGDTQYF
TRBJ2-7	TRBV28	CASSFRLGAGAPYEQYF
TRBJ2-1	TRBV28	CASSSFNEQFF
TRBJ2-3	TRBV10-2	CASSPGTGNADTQYF
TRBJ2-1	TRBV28	CASSLFAGGHNEQFF
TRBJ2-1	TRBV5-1	CASHPLAGGQNEQFF
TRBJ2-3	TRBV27	CASSIRAAGTFADTQYF
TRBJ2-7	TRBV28	CASRWTGQGIYEQYF
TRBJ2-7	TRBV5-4	CASSLAPGTGETYEQYF
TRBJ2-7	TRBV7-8	CASSQKLDSSYEQYF
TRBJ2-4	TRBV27	CASSLDRKNIQYF